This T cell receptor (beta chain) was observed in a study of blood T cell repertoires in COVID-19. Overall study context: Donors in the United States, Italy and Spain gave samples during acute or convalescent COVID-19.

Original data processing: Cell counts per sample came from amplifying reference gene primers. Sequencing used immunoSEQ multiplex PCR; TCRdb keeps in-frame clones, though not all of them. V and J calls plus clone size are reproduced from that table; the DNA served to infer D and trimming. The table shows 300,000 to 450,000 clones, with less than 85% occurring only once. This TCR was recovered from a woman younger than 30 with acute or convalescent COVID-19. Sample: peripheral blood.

This CDR3 is CATSVRQDTDTQYF. The CDR3 bases are TGTGCCACCAGTGTACGGCAGGACACAGATACGCAGTATTTT. This chain connects TRBV24-1 to TRBJ2-3; D is ambiguous. Trimming removed 5 bases at V and 2 bases at J, with 10 bases between. The CDR3 covers 14 residues. Germline assignment: CDR1 KGHDR and CDR2 SFDVKD.